Detailed here is one T cell receptor beta chain. This record comes from a study of beta chain features in type 1 diabetes. As every portion of the isolated RNA was reverse transcribed, the sequencing read expressed TCRB transcripts. Using immunoSEQ multiplex PCR, the repertoire was profiled, and TCRdb retains in-frame clones only, with some absent. The sample holds 300,000 to 350,000 clones; roughly 8% are singletons and the top ten take roughly 0.44%. This CDR3 region has 15 residues. Germline assignment: CDR1 SEHNR and CDR2 FQNEAQ (reference sequence). Trimming at V came to 5 bases and at J to 3 bases, leaving 7 bases not matched to a gene.

Sequencing was performed on central memory CD4+ T cells from blood. The chain is built from TRBV7-9 and TRBJ2-3; 8 bases match TRBD1. The sequence derives from a woman aged 18-29 years in good health. The CDR3 spells CASSPTGGPTDTQYF. The CDR3 region has the DNA TGTGCCAGCAGCCCTACAGGGGGGCCTACAGATACGCAGTATTTT.